Here is one TCR beta chain with its context. Its antigen is as yet unknown. One end of the junction varies from germline; a read error may be responsible. Total RNA (approximately 500 ng) served as template for TCR beta cDNA synthesis primed by a constant-region primer. ARM-PCR, slightly modified, supplied the TCR beta libraries through three nested multiplex PCR rounds. TRBV1-TRBV30 forward primers paired with a C-beta reverse primer were used in the first two PCR rounds, which ran approximately 10 cycles each. MiXCR was run by TCRdb on the multiplex PCR reads, yielding one entry per CDR3 protein. The sample includes some 100,000 distinct CDR3 sequences, about 70% of them seen just once. It was from about 21-30 mg of unsorted bulk tissue that RNA and DNA were co-extracted. Histology found more than 90% viable tumor cells per sample. The sample is drawn from a study of tumor-infiltrating lymphocytes in primary liver carcinoma. General study findings and limits: Tumor specimens were characterized by a significantly higher top-250-clone fraction than blood (p = 0.039). Relative to tumor region pairs, the tumor-adjacent and tumor-blood pairs showed overlap that was lower. Detection in all five tumor regions applied to only about 7-25% of top clones.

Germline V CDR1 and CDR2: SEHNR, FQNEAQ (reference sequence). This CDR3 contains 14 residues. What was sequenced was liver tumor tissue from sampling region 2. The subset here: tumor region T2, inferior pole. This sequence originates from a woman aged 55-69 years with primary liver carcinoma and hepatitis B virus infection. The rearrangement links TRBV7-9 to TRBJ1-1; maybe TRBD1 (5 bases). The CDR3 DNA reads as TGTGCCAGCAGCTTAACGGGGTGGGGCACTGAAACTTTCTTT. Its protein product is CASSLTGWGTETFF.